The rows below give T cell receptor beta chains drawn from one sample of a study of blood T cell repertoires in COVID-19. TCRdb keeps only in-frame clones here, not all; method: immunoSEQ multiplex PCR. The sample contains around 300,000 clones, around 86% of which appear only once. Sample: peripheral blood. The receptors originated from a woman aged 30 to 39 with active or convalescent COVID-19. Both conserved end residues are part of each CDR3. A D gene is named only where the DNA matches it firmly.

cdr3_aa v_call d_call j_call cdr3_length
CASSLRQTPYEQYF TRBV5-5 . TRBJ2-7 14
CSGTSGGPTDTQYF TRBV29-1 TRBD2 TRBJ2-3 14
CASSPGLTGHQPQHF TRBV7-9 . TRBJ1-5 15
CSVETVNYGYTF TRBV29-1 . TRBJ1-2 12
CASSANSNTEAFF TRBV7-9 . TRBJ1-1 13
CASSAGAPAYEQYF TRBV2 . TRBJ2-7 14
CASSLQGAFSEQYF TRBV11-2 TRBD1 TRBJ2-7 14
CASSYSQGAGGYTF TRBV6-6 . TRBJ1-2 14
CATSEIGQGGEQYF TRBV15 TRBD1 TRBJ2-7 14
CASSSAILAGGRETQYF TRBV7-2 TRBD2 TRBJ2-5 17
CASSYSLSSDNEKLFF TRBV6-5 . TRBJ1-4 16
CASSPGEGGAAYF TRBV4-3 . TRBJ2-3 13
CASSQTSGATEAFF TRBV4-3 . TRBJ1-1 14
CASSRSYAGNTIYF TRBV28 . TRBJ1-3 14
CASSWREKLFF TRBV28 . TRBJ1-4 11
CASSGPLQGSNQPQHF TRBV7-6 . TRBJ1-5 16
CASSISGLGGNEQFF TRBV19 . TRBJ2-1 15
CASSLAAGFGGELFF TRBV5-6 . TRBJ2-2 15
CASSQETAKSTEAFF TRBV4-1 . TRBJ1-1 15
CASSIDAGPFAGELFF TRBV19 . TRBJ2-2 16
CASSSGTSWEQYF TRBV7-6 . TRBJ2-7 13
CASSFSGEQYF TRBV12-3/TRBV12-4 . TRBJ2-7 11